This T cell receptor beta chain was profiled in a study of memory CD4+ T cells and cytomegalovirus serostatus. V lost 2 bases to trimming and J lost 5 bases, with 13 bases between them. The germline V gene encodes CDR1 SGHKS and CDR2 YYEKEE (reference sequence). CDR3 length equals 14 residues. TCRdb's table, derived via immunoSEQ multiplex PCR, lists solely in-frame clones and lacks some. Altogether over 65,000 clones are present, more than 75% being singletons, with the ten largest covering around 4.3%. This clone is termed medium-sized. The sort gate was single viable CD3+CD4+CD8-CD45RO+ cells for memory CD4+ T cells. Donors' CMV status reflects serum IgG against pp150, pp28, p38, p52.

This chain joins TRBV5-5 and TRBJ1-2; weak D call: TRBD1 (6 bases). The material sequenced was memory CD4+ T cells from blood. The source of this sequence is an adult in good health and CMV-seropositive. The CDR3 region is CASSLKGDTYGYTF. The CDR3 region has the DNA TGTGCCAGCAGCTTAAAGGGGGACACTTATGGCTACACCTTC.